This T cell receptor (beta chain) is from a study of beta chain features in type 1 diabetes. The table lists this clone with a few counts. Its antigen remains unknown. Study-wide points: In type 1 diabetes patients, VDJ junctions had fewer insertions; deletions at these junctions were more frequent.

CDR1 and CDR2 from the germline V gene are SGHNT and YYREEE (reference sequence). CDR3 length equals 16 residues. V shed 3 bases and J 4 bases; nucleotides not matched to a gene: 10. As every portion of the isolated RNA was reverse transcribed, the sequencing read expressed TCRB transcripts. Approximately 3.6 million reads per sample on average were obtained from naive, central memory and regulatory T cell samples. Assay used: immunoSEQ multiplex PCR; TCRdb lists only in-frame clones, some missing. The repertoire includes about 350,000 clones, around a fifth of them detected once, and roughly 0.045% sits in the top ten.

The sequenced material came from naive CD4+ T cells from blood. This receptor was taken from a woman under 30 in good health. J is TRBJ1-2 and V is TRBV5-4, with 9 bases lining up with TRBD1. This chain's CDR3 is CASSSGTGISSYGYTF. For the CDR3, the DNA is TGTGCCAGCAGCTCCGGGACAGGGATCTCCAGCTATGGCTACACCTTC. Full variable domain (remainder filled in from reference TRBV5-4 and TRBJ1-2): ETGVTQSPTHLIKTRGQQVTLRCSSQSGHNTVSWYQQALGQGPQFIFQYYREEENGRGNFPPRFSGLQFPNYSSELNVNALELDDSALYLCASSSGTGISSYGYTFGSGTRLTVV.